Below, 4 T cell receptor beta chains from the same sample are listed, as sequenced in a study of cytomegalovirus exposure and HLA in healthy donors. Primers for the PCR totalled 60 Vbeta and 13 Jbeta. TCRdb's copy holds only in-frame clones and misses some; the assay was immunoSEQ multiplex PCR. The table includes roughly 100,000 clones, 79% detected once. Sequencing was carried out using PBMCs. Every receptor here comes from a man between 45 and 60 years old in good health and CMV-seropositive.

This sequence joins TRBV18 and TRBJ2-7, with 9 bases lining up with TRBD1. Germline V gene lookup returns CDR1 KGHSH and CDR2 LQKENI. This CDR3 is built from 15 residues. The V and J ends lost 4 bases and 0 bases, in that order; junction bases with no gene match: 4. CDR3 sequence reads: CASSHRTGDSYEQYF. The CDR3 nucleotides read TGTGCCAGCTCACACAGGACAGGGGACTCCTACGAGCAGTACTTC.

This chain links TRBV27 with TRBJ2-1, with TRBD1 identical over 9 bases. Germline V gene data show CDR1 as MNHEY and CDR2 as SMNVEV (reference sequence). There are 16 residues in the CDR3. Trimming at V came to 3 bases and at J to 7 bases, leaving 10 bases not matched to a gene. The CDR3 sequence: CASSFLGQGFKNEQFF. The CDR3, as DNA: TGTGCCAGCAGTTTCTTGGGACAGGGATTTAAAAATGAGCAGTTCTTC.

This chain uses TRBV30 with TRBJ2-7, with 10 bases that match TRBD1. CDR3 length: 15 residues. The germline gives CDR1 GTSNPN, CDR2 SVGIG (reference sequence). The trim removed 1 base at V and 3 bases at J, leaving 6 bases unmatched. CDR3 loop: CAWSGKGQGNYEQYF. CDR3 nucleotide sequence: TGTGCCTGGAGTGGAAAGGGACAGGGGAACTACGAGCAGTACTTC. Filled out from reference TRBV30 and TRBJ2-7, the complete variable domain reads SQTIHQWPATLVQPVGSPLSLECTVEGTSNPNLYWYRQAAGRGLQLLFYSVGIGQISSEVPQNLSASRPQDRQFILSSKKLLLSDSGFYLCAWSGKGQGNYEQYFGPGTRLTVT.

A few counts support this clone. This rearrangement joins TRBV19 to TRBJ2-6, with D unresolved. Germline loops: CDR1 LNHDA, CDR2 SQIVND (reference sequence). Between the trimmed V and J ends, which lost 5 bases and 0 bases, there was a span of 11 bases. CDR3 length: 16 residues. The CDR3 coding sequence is TGTGCCAGTAGTCCTTACACGTCCTCTGGGGCCAACGTCCTGACTTTC. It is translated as CASSPYTSSGANVLTF.